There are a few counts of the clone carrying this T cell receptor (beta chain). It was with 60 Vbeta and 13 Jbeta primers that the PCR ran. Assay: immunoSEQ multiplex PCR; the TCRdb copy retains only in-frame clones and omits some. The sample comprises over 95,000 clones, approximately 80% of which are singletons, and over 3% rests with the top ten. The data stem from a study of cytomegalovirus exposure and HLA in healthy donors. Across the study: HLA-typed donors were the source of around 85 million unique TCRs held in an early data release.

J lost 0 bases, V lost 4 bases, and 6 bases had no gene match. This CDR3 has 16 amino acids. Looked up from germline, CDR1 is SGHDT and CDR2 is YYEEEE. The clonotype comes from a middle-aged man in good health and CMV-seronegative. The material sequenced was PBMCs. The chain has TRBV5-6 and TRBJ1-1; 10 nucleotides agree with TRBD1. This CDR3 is CASSTPGQGMNTEAFF. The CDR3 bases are TGTGCCAGCAGCACACCGGGACAGGGGATGAACACTGAAGCTTTCTTT.